The rows below give T cell receptor beta chains drawn from one sample of a study of CD8 T cells in ankylosing spondylitis. Via MiXCR, TCRdb re-called the 5' RACE reads, giving one row per CDR3 protein. The sample lists approximately 150,000 distinct CDR3 sequences, roughly a third occurring once. Sequences were obtained from synovial fluid, either unsorted or a sorted T cell fraction (not recorded which). Source of these receptors: a male donor with ankylosing spondylitis. CDR3s include the opening cysteine and the closing phenylalanine or tryptophan. The D gene is left open where the match is weak. Only some rows state a clone size, as once, few, many or a class for expanded clones.

>TRBJ2-1|TRBD1|few|TRBV6-1
TGTGCCAGCAGTGCCCGGACAGGGCGCAATGAGCAGTTCTTC
CASSARTGRNEQFF
>TRBJ1-1|TRBD1|few|TRBV6-1
TGTGCCAGCAGAATGGGACAGGGGAACACTGAAGCTTTCTTT
CASRMGQGNTEAFF
>TRBJ2-7|NA|many|TRBV12-3/TRBV12-4
TGTGCCAGCAGTTTAAGGGGGATATACGAGCAGTACTTC
CASSLRGIYEQYF
>TRBJ2-7|NA|few|TRBV11-3
TGTGCCAGCAGCTTCGACGGGACACCTACCTACGAGCAGTACTTC
CASSFDGTPTYEQYF
>TRBJ1-5|NA|NA|TRBV3-1
TGTGCCAGCAGCCAAGCGGGATTCGGACAGCCCCAGCATTTT
CASSQAGFGQPQHF
>TRBJ1-5|NA|NA|TRBV7-2
TGTGCCAGCAGCTTACGGCAGTATAGCAATCAGCCCCAGCATTTT
CASSLRQYSNQPQHF
>TRBJ2-2|NA|NA|TRBV27
TGTGCCAGCAGAAGGGGGAGTCTGTCGAACACCGGGGAGCTGTTTTTT
CASRRGSLSNTGELFF
>TRBJ2-7|TRBD1|many|TRBV29-1
TGCAGCGTTGATTTTGAGGGACAGGGGCTGTACTTC
CSVDFEGQGLYF
>TRBJ2-7|TRBD1|once|TRBV2
TGTGCCAGCAGAGAAACGCGATCTACAGGGGGCCCGGGCGAGCAGTACTTC
CASRETRSTGGPGEQYF
>TRBJ2-2|NA|NA|TRBV13
TGTGCCAGCAGCTGGGGACGTACTGGGGAGCTGTTTTTT
CASSWGRTGELFF
>TRBJ1-5|NA|NA|TRBV28
TGTGCCAGCAGTTTGGCCCACAATCAGCCCCAGCATTTT
CASSLAHNQPQHF
>TRBJ1-1|NA|few|TRBV11-2
TGTGCCAGCAGCTCTCAACCGAACACTGAAGCTTTCTTT
CASSSQPNTEAFF
>TRBJ2-3|NA|NA|TRBV2
TGTGCCAGCAGTGAAGGCGGGCAGGGCACAGATACGCAGTATTTT
CASSEGGQGTDTQYF
>TRBJ1-4|NA|NA|TRBV6-1
TGTGCCAGCGGCAGCGCGGGAACTAATGAAAAACTGTTTTTT
CASGSAGTNEKLFF
>TRBJ1-2|TRBD1|few|TRBV20-1
TGCAGTGCTAGAGAAGGGACAGGGGGCATTAGGGGCTACACCTTC
CSAREGTGGIRGYTF
>TRBJ2-3|TRBD1|NA|TRBV3-1
TGTGCCAGCAGTCGAGGGGGCCGAGTTATGGATACGCAGTATTTT
CASSRGGRVMDTQYF
>TRBJ1-1|NA|NA|TRBV6-1
TGTGCCAGCAGTGAACGGGCGCGCGAGGAAGCTTTCTTT
CASSERAREEAFF
>TRBJ2-3|TRBD1|few|TRBV7-9
TGTGCCAGCAGTAGAACAGGGGGCGCAGATACGCAGTATTTT
CASSRTGGADTQYF
>TRBJ2-7|NA|once|TRBV20-1
TGCAGTGCGGGGCAACGCAATAGCGGCGAGCAGTACTTC
CSAGQRNSGEQYF
>TRBJ2-2|NA|NA|TRBV29-1
TGCAGCACCCAGGGTTCCGGGGAGCTGTTTTTT
CSTQGSGELFF
>TRBJ2-1|NA|NA|TRBV11-2
TGTGCCAGCAGCTTCCGGGGAACCGGGTCCAATGAGCAGTTCTTC
CASSFRGTGSNEQFF
>TRBJ1-5|TRBD1|few|TRBV4-2
TGTGCCAGCAGCCAAGATCGGGACAGGGTTCCTCAGCCCCAGCATTTT
CASSQDRDRVPQPQHF
>TRBJ1-1|NA|few|TRBV12-3/TRBV12-4
TGTGCCAGCAGGTCGGGGGGGCTGGGGAACACTGAAGCTTTCTTT
CASRSGGLGNTEAFF
>TRBJ2-3|TRBD2|many|TRBV28
TGTGCCAGCGGAAAAATAGCGGGAGTCCCAGATACGCAGTATTTT
CASGKIAGVPDTQYF
>TRBJ2-2|NA|many|TRBV11-2
TGTGCCAGCAGCTTAGGAGTTTCCGGGGAGCTGTTTTTT
CASSLGVSGELFF
>TRBJ2-7|TRBD2|NA|TRBV24-1
TGTGCCATTTTTAGCGGGAGAACCTACGAGCAGTACTTC
CAIFSGRTYEQYF